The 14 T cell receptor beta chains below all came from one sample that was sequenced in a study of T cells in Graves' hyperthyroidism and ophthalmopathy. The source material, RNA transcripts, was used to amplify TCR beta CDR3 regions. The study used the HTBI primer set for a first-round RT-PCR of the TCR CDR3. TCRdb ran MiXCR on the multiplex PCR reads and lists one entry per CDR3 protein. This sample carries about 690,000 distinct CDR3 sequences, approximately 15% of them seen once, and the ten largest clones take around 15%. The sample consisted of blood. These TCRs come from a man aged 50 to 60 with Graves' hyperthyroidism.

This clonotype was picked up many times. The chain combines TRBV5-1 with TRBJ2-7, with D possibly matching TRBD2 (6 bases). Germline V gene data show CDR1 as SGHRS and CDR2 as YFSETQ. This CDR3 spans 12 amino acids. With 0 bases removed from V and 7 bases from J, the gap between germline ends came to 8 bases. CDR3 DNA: TGCGCCAGCAGCTTGGCGCGGGATGAGCAGTACTTC. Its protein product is CASSLARDEQYF.

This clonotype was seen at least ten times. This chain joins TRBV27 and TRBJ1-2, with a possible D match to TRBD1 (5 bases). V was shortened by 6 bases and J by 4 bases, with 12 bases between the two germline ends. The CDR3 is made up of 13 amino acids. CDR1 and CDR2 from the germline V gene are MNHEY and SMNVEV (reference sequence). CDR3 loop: CASSSTEFYGYTF. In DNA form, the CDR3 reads TGTGCCAGCAGCTCGACAGAGTTCTATGGCTACACCTTC.

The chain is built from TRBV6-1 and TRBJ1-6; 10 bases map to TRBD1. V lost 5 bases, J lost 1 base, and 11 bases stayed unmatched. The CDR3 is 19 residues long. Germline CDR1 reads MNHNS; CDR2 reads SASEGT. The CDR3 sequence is CASSRTLRQGASYNSPLHF. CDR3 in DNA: TGTGCCAGCAGTCGAACCCTTCGACAGGGGGCATCCTATAATTCACCCCTCCACTTT.

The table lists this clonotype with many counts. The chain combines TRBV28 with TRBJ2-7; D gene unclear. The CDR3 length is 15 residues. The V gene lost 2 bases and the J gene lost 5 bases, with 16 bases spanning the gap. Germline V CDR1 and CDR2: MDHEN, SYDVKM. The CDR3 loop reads CASSLITPSTDEQYF. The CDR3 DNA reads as TGTGCCAGCAGTTTAATAACCCCCAGCACCGACGAGCAGTACTTC. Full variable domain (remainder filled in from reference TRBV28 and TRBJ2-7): DVKVTQSSRYLVKRTGEKVFLECVQDMDHENMFWYRQDPGLGLRLIYFSYDVKMKEKGDIPEGYSVSREKKERFSLILESASTNQTSMYLCASSLITPSTDEQYFGPGTRLTVT.

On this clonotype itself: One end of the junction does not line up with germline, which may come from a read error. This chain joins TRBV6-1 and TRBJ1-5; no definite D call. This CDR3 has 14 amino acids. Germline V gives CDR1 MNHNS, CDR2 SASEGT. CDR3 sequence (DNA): TGTGCCACCAGTGCCCTATATAGCAATCAGCCCCAGCATTTT. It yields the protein CATSALYSNQPQHF.

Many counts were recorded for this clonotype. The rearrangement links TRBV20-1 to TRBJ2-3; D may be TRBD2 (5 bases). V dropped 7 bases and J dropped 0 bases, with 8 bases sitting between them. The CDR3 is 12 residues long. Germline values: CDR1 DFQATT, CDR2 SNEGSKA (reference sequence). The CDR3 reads CSVGGSTDTQYF. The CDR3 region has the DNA TGCAGTGTGGGCGGGAGCACAGATACGCAGTATTTT.

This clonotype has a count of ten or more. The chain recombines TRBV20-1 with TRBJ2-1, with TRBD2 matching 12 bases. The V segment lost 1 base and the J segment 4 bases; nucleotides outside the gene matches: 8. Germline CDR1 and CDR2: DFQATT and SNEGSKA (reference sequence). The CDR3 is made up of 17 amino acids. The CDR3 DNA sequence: TGCAGTGCTAGAGTCTCTAGCGGGAGGGCGAGTTACAATGAGCAGTTCTTC. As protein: CSARVSSGRASYNEQFF.

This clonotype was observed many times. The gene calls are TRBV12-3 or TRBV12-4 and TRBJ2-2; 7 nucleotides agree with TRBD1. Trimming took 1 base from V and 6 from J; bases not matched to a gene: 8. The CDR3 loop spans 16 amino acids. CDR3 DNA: TGTGCCAGCAGTTTAGTATCCAGGGGGAAGTCCGGGGAGCTGTTTTTT. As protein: CASSLVSRGKSGELFF.

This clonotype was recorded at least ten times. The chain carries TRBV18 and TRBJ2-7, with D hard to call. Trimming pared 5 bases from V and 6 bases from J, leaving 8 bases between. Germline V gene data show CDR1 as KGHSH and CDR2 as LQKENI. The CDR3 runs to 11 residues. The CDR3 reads CASSERAEQYF. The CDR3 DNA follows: TGTGCCAGCTCAGAAAGAGCCGAGCAGTACTTC.

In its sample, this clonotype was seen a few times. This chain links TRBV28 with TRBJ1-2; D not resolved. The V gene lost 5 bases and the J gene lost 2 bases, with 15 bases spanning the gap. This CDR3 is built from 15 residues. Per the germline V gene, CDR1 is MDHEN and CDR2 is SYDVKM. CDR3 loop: CASSTLWVPNYGYTF. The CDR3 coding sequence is TGTGCCAGCAGTACTCTCTGGGTCCCCAACTATGGCTACACCTTC.

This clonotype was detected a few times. CDR3: CASSPRTGSYYNEQFF. The CDR3 DNA sequence: TGTGCCAGCAGCCCGAGGACAGGGTCGTATTACAATGAGCAGTTCTTC. The J gene is TRBJ2-1, the V gene TRBV5-6; 8 bases line up with TRBD1. This CDR3 spans 16 amino acids. The J segment lost 4 bases and the V segment lost 4 bases, leaving 10 bases of the junction unmatched. From germline, CDR1 is SGHDT and CDR2 YYEEEE.

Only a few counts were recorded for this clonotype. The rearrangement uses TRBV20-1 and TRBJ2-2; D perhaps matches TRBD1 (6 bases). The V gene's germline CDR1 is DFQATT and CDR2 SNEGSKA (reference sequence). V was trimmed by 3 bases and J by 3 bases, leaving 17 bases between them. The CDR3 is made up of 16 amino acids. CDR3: CSARAGALSDTGELFF. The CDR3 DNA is TGCAGTGCTAGGGCAGGGGCCTTATCGGACACCGGGGAGCTGTTTTTT.

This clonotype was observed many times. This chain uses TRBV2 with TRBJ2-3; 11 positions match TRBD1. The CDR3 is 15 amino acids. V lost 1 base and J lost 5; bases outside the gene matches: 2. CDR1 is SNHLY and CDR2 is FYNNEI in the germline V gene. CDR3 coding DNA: TGTGCCAGCAGTGAAGAGGGGACAGGGGGAGATACGCAGTATTTT. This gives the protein CASSEEGTGGDTQYF. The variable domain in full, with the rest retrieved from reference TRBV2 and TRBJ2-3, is EPEVTQTPSHQVTQMGQEVILRCVPISNHLYFYWYRQILGQKVEFLVSFYNNEISEKSEIFDDQFSVERPDGSNFTLKIRSTKLEDSAMYFCASSEEGTGGDTQYFGPGTRLTVL.

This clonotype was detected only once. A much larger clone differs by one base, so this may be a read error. The CDR3 coding sequence is TGTACCAGCACCGGTGTGGGTAGCGGGAGGTTCTACGAGCAGTACTTC. It is translated as CTSTGVGSGRFYEQYF. The gene calls are TRBV28 and TRBJ2-7, with 10 positions matching TRBD2. From germline, CDR1 is MDHEN and CDR2 SYDVKM. This CDR3 has 16 residues.